This is a list of T cell receptor beta chains from one sample in a study of blood T cells in healthy people across ages. In TCRdb, the 5' RACE reads were re-called with MiXCR into one record per CDR3 protein. The sample includes 550,000 to 700,000 distinct CDR3 sequences, roughly 28% of them seen just once. Source material: blood. Every receptor here comes from a woman in her 70s in good health. The CDR3 runs from the conserved cysteine through the conserved F or W. D genes are given only for firm matches. Expanded clones get a size class; other rows say once, few or many, or leave the size out.

V: TRBV20-1
D: .
size: .
J: TRBJ2-5
CDR3: CSAVAEDQETQYF
DNA: TGCAGTGCTGTAGCGGAAGACCAAGAGACCCAGTACTTC

V: TRBV6-5
D: .
size: few
J: TRBJ2-3
CDR3: CASSYSGQKARTDTQYF
DNA: TGTGCCAGCAGTTATTCAGGGCAGAAGGCAAGGACAGATACGCAGTATTTT

V: TRBV27
D: TRBD1
size: few
J: TRBJ2-4
CDR3: CASSPVTGTGLNIQYF
DNA: TGTGCCAGCAGTCCAGTTACCGGGACAGGATTAAACATTCAGTACTTC

V: TRBV20-1
D: .
size: .
J: TRBJ1-1
CDR3: CSARLTGTTEAFF
DNA: TGCAGTGCTCGACTCACAGGGACCACTGAAGCTTTCTTT

V: TRBV20-1
D: .
size: few
J: TRBJ1-2
CDR3: CSARHSRAGDYGYTF
DNA: TGCAGTGCTAGACATAGCAGGGCCGGGGACTATGGCTACACCTTC

V: TRBV6-4
D: TRBD2
size: few
J: TRBJ2-5
CDR3: CASSDAHPGLAGASQYF
DNA: TGTGCCAGCAGTGACGCGCACCCGGGACTAGCGGGGGCGTCCCAGTACTTC

V: TRBV7-7
D: .
size: .
J: TRBJ2-5
CDR3: CASSSDTSPRYF
DNA: TGTGCCAGCAGCTCGGACACATCCCCCCGGTACTTC

V: TRBV2
D: .
size: few
J: TRBJ2-4
CDR3: CASSHNSGAVAKNIQYF
DNA: TGTGCCAGCAGTCATAACTCAGGGGCCGTAGCCAAAAACATTCAGTACTTC

V: TRBV21-1
D: .
size: .
J: TRBJ2-5
CDR3: CASSKASGGGLQETQYF
DNA: TGTGCCAGCAGCAAAGCGAGTGGGGGGGGACTCCAAGAGACCCAGTACTTC

V: TRBV9
D: TRBD1
size: .
J: TRBJ2-2
CDR3: CASSVAGTGLVGELFF
DNA: TGTGCCAGCAGCGTAGCTGGGACAGGGCTGGTCGGGGAGCTGTTTTTT

V: TRBV21-1
D: .
size: .
J: TRBJ1-6
CDR3: CASPYTRPNSPLHF
DNA: TGTGCCAGCCCATACACTAGGCCGAATTCACCCCTCCACTTT

V: TRBV4-2
D: .
size: few
J: TRBJ1-5
CDR3: CASSQVNPGGNQPQHF
DNA: TGTGCCAGCAGCCAAGTTAACCCGGGCGGGAATCAGCCCCAGCATTTT

V: TRBV6-5
D: TRBD1
size: .
J: TRBJ1-1
CDR3: CASSHGQVPTEAFF
DNA: TGTGCCAGCAGTCATGGACAGGTTCCAACTGAAGCTTTCTTT

V: TRBV13
D: .
size: .
J: TRBJ1-4
CDR3: CASSPQPPGATNEKLFF
DNA: TGTGCCAGCAGCCCCCAGCCCCCCGGCGCAACTAATGAAAAACTGTTTTTT

V: TRBV30
D: TRBD1
size: .
J: TRBJ2-7
CDR3: CAWTLGQGAYEQYF
DNA: TGTGCCTGGACTCTAGGACAGGGGGCATACGAGCAGTACTTC

V: TRBV6-5
D: .
size: .
J: TRBJ2-7
CDR3: CASSFGLDDEQYF
DNA: TGTGCCAGCAGTTTTGGACTGGATGACGAGCAGTACTTC

V: TRBV6-6
D: .
size: .
J: TRBJ1-2
CDR3: CASSYAGERAGYTF
DNA: TGTGCCAGCAGTTACGCAGGGGAGCGAGCCGGCTACACCTTC

V: TRBV12-3/TRBV12-4
D: TRBD1
size: .
J: TRBJ1-1
CDR3: CASRQDRGEAFF
DNA: TGTGCCAGCAGACAGGACAGGGGAGAAGCTTTCTTT

V: TRBV27
D: TRBD1
size: few
J: TRBJ2-5
CDR3: CASRGQGHQETQYF
DNA: TGTGCCAGCAGGGGACAGGGACACCAAGAGACCCAGTACTTC

V: TRBV7-2
D: .
size: .
J: TRBJ2-3
CDR3: CASEKGGDTQYF
DNA: TGTGCCAGCGAAAAAGGGGGAGATACGCAGTATTTT

V: TRBV18
D: .
size: .
J: TRBJ1-1
CDR3: CASSPSAGRLNTEAFF
DNA: TGTGCCAGCTCACCCAGCGCGGGTAGGTTGAACACTGAAGCTTTCTTT

V: TRBV20-1
D: .
size: .
J: TRBJ1-1
CDR3: CSPWGPEAFF
DNA: TGCAGTCCGTGGGGCCCTGAAGCTTTCTTT

V: TRBV6-6
D: .
size: .
J: TRBJ2-3
CDR3: CASSPRRGTDTQYF
DNA: TGTGCCAGCAGTCCCCGGCGGGGCACAGATACGCAGTATTTT

V: TRBV5-6
D: TRBD1
size: few
J: TRBJ2-5
CDR3: CASSEPTGRGETQYF
DNA: TGTGCCAGCAGCGAGCCGACAGGGCGTGGGGAGACCCAGTACTTC

V: TRBV24-1
D: .
size: few
J: TRBJ2-3
CDR3: CAISDSGTGGSRTDTQYF
DNA: TGTGCCATCAGTGATTCGGGGACCGGCGGATCTAGAACAGATACGCAGTATTTT

V: TRBV14
D: TRBD1
size: .
J: TRBJ1-2
CDR3: CASSPQTGVGYTF
DNA: TGTGCCAGCAGCCCGCAGACAGGGGTTGGCTACACCTTC

V: TRBV5-1
D: .
size: .
J: TRBJ2-7
CDR3: CASSSGGRGYEQYF
DNA: TGCGCCAGCAGCTCGGGGGGCAGGGGCTACGAGCAGTACTTC

V: TRBV7-2
D: .
size: few
J: TRBJ1-5
CDR3: CASSLEEGGNQPQHF
DNA: TGTGCCAGCAGCTTAGAGGAGGGCGGCAATCAGCCCCAGCATTTT

V: TRBV2
D: .
size: .
J: TRBJ2-3
CDR3: CASSDQKTDTQYF
DNA: TGTGCCAGCAGTGACCAGAAAACAGATACGCAGTATTTT

V: TRBV7-9
D: TRBD2
size: few
J: TRBJ2-1
CDR3: CASSSGSGGANEQFF
DNA: TGTGCCAGCAGCTCAGGTAGCGGGGGGGCAAATGAGCAGTTCTTC

V: TRBV7-2
D: .
size: .
J: TRBJ2-3
CDR3: CASSPPRASTDTQYF
DNA: TGTGCCAGCAGCCCACCCAGGGCTAGCACAGATACGCAGTATTTT

V: TRBV29-1
D: .
size: .
J: TRBJ1-4
CDR3: CSAGTNEKLFF
DNA: TGCAGCGCAGGCACAAATGAAAAACTGTTTTTT

V: TRBV2
D: TRBD1
size: .
J: TRBJ2-7
CDR3: CASSLTGQGFYEQYF
DNA: TGTGCCAGCAGTCTTACGGGACAGGGTTTCTACGAGCAGTACTTC

V: TRBV18
D: .
size: .
J: TRBJ2-3
CDR3: CASSALQADTQYF
DNA: TGTGCCAGCTCAGCTCTCCAGGCAGATACGCAGTATTTT

V: TRBV7-2
D: TRBD1
size: .
J: TRBJ1-2
CDR3: CASSRTGEGYGYTF
DNA: TGTGCCAGCAGCCGGACAGGGGAAGGCTATGGCTACACCTTC

V: TRBV4-3
D: .
size: many
J: TRBJ1-5
CDR3: CASSQGLGNQPQHF
DNA: TGTGCCAGCAGCCAAGGGTTAGGGAATCAGCCCCAGCATTTT

V: TRBV2
D: .
size: .
J: TRBJ1-5
CDR3: CASSEAIGGSNQPQHF
DNA: TGTGCCAGCAGTGAAGCGATAGGCGGCAGCAATCAGCCCCAGCATTTT

V: TRBV2
D: .
size: few
J: TRBJ1-1
CDR3: CASSAEVNTEAFF
DNA: TGTGCCAGCAGTGCAGAAGTGAACACTGAAGCTTTCTTT

V: TRBV7-2
D: .
size: .
J: TRBJ2-7
CDR3: CASSLPLGEQYF
DNA: TGTGCCAGCAGCTTACCTCTTGGCGAGCAGTACTTC

V: TRBV11-1
D: TRBD2
size: .
J: TRBJ2-3
CDR3: CASSPRTSGADTQYF
DNA: TGTGCCAGCAGCCCTCGGACTAGCGGGGCAGATACGCAGTATTTT

V: TRBV18
D: TRBD2
size: many
J: TRBJ2-1
CDR3: CASSPLAGADNEQFF
DNA: TGTGCCAGCTCACCCCTAGCGGGGGCCGACAATGAGCAGTTCTTC

V: TRBV15
D: .
size: many
J: TRBJ1-4
CDR3: CATSSWGGGEKLFF
DNA: TGTGCCACCAGCAGCTGGGGAGGGGGTGAAAAACTGTTTTTT

V: TRBV4-3
D: TRBD1
size: many
J: TRBJ1-1
CDR3: CASSQGPLTGKTFF
DNA: TGCGCCAGCAGCCAAGGACCCTTGACAGGGAAGACTTTCTTT

V: TRBV20-1
D: TRBD1
size: .
J: TRBJ1-2
CDR3: CSATTGGRYGYTF
DNA: TGCAGTGCTACGACAGGGGGGAGGTATGGCTACACCTTC

V: TRBV6-5
D: .
size: .
J: TRBJ1-5
CDR3: CASSFCPLGQLGFSNQPQHF
DNA: TGTGCCAGCAGTTTCTGCCCCCTCGGGCAGCTTGGATTTAGCAATCAGCCCCAGCATTTT

V: TRBV20-1
D: TRBD2
size: .
J: TRBJ2-3
CDR3: CSATQPLAGITDTQYF
DNA: TGCAGTGCTACCCAACCTTTAGCGGGGATCACAGATACGCAGTATTTT

V: TRBV7-6
D: .
size: .
J: TRBJ2-1
CDR3: CASSLGSLSYNEQFF
DNA: TGTGCCAGCAGCTTAGGCAGTCTCTCCTACAATGAGCAGTTCTTC

V: TRBV11-3
D: .
size: .
J: TRBJ2-7
CDR3: CASSLKDYEQYF
DNA: TGTGCCAGCAGCTTAAAGGACTACGAGCAGTACTTC

V: TRBV2
D: .
size: .
J: TRBJ1-4
CDR3: CASRWQVGEKLFF
DNA: TGTGCCAGCAGGTGGCAGGTGGGCGAAAAACTGTTTTTT

V: TRBV24-1
D: .
size: .
J: TRBJ2-5
CDR3: CATSDLTGRRETQYF
DNA: TGTGCCACCAGTGATTTGACAGGGAGGCGAGAGACCCAGTACTTC

V: TRBV20-1
D: .
size: few
J: TRBJ2-7
CDR3: CSARHSYRTYEQYF
DNA: TGCAGTGCTAGACACTCTTACCGTACCTACGAGCAGTACTTC

V: TRBV5-1
D: TRBD2
size: few
J: TRBJ2-6
CDR3: CASSKGPSGAGANVLTF
DNA: TGCGCCAGCAGCAAGGGGCCTAGCGGGGCTGGGGCCAACGTCCTGACTTTC

V: TRBV2
D: .
size: .
J: TRBJ2-5
CDR3: CASSEAAREKNTQYF
DNA: TGTGCCAGCAGTGAGGCGGCCAGGGAGAAGAATACCCAGTACTTC

V: TRBV5-1
D: TRBD2
size: few
J: TRBJ2-5
CDR3: CASTPGGQKETQYF
DNA: TGCGCCAGCACCCCGGGAGGGCAGAAGGAGACCCAGTACTTC